This T cell receptor (beta chain) was recovered during a study of cytomegalovirus exposure and HLA in healthy donors. Regarding the study as a whole: Both high specificity and high sensitivity reportedly marked the classifier's diagnosis of cytomegalovirus status. A list of 150 to 200 TCR beta chains associated with cytomegalovirus was given.

The germline V and J ends were trimmed by 5 bases and 6 bases, with 10 bases remaining between them. Per germline, CDR1 WNHNN and CDR2 SYGVQD (reference sequence). The CDR3 consists of 13 residues. Among the donors, all were healthy bone marrow donors. PCR employed 60 Vbeta and 13 Jbeta primers. The table came from immunoSEQ multiplex PCR; TCRdb's copy has only in-frame clones and leaves some out. Of under 150,000 clones in the sample, 75% to 90% were seen once. A note on this clone: Its antigen is still unknown.

This TCR was sampled from a woman aged 40 to 49 in good health and CMV-seropositive. The sequencing input was PBMCs. The gene calls are TRBV10-1 and TRBJ2-2; D perhaps matches TRBD1 (6 bases). The CDR3 coding sequence is TGCGCCAGCAGTAGGGACAATCCCGGGGAGCTGTTTTTT. Its protein is CASSRDNPGELFF.